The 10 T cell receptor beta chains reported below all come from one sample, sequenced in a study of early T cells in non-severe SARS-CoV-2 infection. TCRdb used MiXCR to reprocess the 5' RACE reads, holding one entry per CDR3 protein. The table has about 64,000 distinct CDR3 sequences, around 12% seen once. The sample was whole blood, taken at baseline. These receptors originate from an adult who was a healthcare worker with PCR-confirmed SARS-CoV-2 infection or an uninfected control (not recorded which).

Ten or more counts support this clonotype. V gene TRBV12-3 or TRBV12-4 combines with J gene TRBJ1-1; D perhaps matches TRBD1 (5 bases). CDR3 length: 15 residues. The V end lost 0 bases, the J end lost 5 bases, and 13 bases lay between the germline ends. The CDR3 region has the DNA TGTGCCAGCAGTTTAGCGCTAATGGGGCGGACTGAAGCTTTCTTT. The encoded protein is CASSLALMGRTEAFF.

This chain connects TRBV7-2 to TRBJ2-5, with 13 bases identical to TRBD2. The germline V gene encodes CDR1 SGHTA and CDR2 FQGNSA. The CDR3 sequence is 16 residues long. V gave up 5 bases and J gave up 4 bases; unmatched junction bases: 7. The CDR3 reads CASSETSGRQAETQYF. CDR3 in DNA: TGTGCCAGCAGCGAGACTAGCGGGAGGCAGGCAGAGACCCAGTACTTC.

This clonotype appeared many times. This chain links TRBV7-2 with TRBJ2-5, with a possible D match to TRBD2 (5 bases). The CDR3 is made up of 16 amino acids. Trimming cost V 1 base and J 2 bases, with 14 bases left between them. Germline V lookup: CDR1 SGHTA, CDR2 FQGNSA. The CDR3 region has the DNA TGTGCCAGCAGCTTAGGTTTCGGTGGCGGGCAAGAGACCCAGTACTTC. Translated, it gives CASSLGFGGGQETQYF.

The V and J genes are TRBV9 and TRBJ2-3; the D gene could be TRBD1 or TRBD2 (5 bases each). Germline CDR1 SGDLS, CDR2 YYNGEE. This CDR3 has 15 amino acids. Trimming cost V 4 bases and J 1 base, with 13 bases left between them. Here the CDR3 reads CASSSGTIRTDTQYF. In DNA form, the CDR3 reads TGTGCCAGCAGCTCCGGGACGATCCGCACAGATACGCAGTATTTT.

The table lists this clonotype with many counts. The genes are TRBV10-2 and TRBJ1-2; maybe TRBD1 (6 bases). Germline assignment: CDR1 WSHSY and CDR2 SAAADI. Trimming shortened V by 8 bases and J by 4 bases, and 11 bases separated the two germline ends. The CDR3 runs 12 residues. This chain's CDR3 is CASRSDSYGYTF. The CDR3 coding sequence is TGCGCCAGCCGATCGGACAGCTATGGCTACACCTTC.

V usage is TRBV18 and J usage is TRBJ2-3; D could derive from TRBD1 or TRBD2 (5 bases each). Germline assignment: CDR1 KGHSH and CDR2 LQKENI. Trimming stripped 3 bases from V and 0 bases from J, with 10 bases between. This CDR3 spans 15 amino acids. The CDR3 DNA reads TGTGCCAGCTCACCCGGGACGGCTAGCACAGATACGCAGTATTTT. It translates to CASSPGTASTDTQYF.

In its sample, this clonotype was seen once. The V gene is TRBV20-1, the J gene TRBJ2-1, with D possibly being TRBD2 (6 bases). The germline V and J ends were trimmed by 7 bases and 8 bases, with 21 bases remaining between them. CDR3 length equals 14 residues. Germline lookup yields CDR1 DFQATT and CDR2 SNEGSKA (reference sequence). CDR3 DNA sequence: TGCAGTGTATCAAGCGGGTGGACCTGGGATGAGCAGTTCTTC. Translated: CSVSSGWTWDEQFF.

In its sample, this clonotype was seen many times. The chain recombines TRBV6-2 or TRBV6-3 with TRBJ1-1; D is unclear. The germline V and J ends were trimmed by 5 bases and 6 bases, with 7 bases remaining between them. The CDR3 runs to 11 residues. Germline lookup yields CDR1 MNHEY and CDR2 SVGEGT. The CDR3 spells CASSRGSEAFF. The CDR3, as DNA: TGTGCCAGCAGTCGGGGTTCTGAAGCTTTCTTT.

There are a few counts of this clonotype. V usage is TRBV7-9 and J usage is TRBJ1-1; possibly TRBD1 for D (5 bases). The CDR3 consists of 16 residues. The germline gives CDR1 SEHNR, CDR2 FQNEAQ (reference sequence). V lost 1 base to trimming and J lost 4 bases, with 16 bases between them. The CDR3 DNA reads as TGTGCCAGCAGCTTAGTAGGGGCTGGGGAGGGCACTGAAGCTTTCTTT. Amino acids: CASSLVGAGEGTEAFF.

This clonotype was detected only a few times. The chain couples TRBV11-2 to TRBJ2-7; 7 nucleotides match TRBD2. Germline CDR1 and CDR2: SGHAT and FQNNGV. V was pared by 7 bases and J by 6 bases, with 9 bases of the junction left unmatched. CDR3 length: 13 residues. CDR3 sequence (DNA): TGTGCCAGCACCGGGGGGTATAGCGGCGAGCAGTACTTC. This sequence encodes CASTGGYSGEQYF.